The clone carrying this TCR beta chain was seen a few times. CDR1 and CDR2 (germline): SEHNR, FQNEAQ (reference sequence). CDR3 size: 15 residues. V lost 3 bases and J lost 3; bases outside the gene matches: 3. Clones were read by immunoSEQ multiplex PCR, and TCRdb kept only the in-frame ones, dropping some. The sample has about 2.5 million clones, around 90% seen once. This record belongs to a study of shared clonotypes between healthy human individuals. Study-wide background: Donor composition was a couple of women and three men, aged 18 to 49.

CD4+ cells were split into CD45RA+ naive and CD45RA-negative memory subsets. Sample: naive CD4+ T cells from PBMCs. The subset is: CD45RA+ positively selected. The chain has TRBV7-9 and TRBJ1-5; 9 nucleotides line up with TRBD1. This clonotype was obtained from a man in his late teens or twenties in good health. Some clones in this sample may be carry-over from other donors' samples. The CDR3 sequence is CASSFGTGINQPQHF. CDR3 bases: TGTGCCAGCAGCTTCGGGACAGGGATCAATCAGCCCCAGCATTTT.